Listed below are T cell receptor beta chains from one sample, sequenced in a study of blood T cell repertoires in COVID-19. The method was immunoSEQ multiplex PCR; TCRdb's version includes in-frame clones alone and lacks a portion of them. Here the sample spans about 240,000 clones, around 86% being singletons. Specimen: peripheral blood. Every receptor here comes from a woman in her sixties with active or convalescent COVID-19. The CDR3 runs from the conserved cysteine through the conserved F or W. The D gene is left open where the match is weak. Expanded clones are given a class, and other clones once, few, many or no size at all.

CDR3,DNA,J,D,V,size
CASSYQTGSQETQYF,TGTGCCAGCAGTTACCAGACAGGGTCCCAAGAGACCCAGTACTTC,TRBJ2-5,TRBD1,TRBV2,few
CASSQAGAGDVTEQFF,TGTGCCAGCAGCCAAGCCGGAGCGGGGGATGTCACTGAGCAGTTCTTC,TRBJ2-1,TRBD2,TRBV3-1/TRBV3-2,.
CASGRGTTYEQYF,TGTGCCAGCGGCCGGGGGACCACCTACGAGCAGTACTTC,TRBJ2-7,.,TRBV6-5,.
CASSLQGATNEKLFF,TGTGCCAGCAGCCTACAAGGAGCGACTAATGAAAAACTGTTTTTT,TRBJ1-4,.,TRBV25-1,.
CASSLSLGRQPQHF,TGTGCCAGCAGCCTCTCCCTGGGGCGGCAGCCCCAGCATTTT,TRBJ1-5,.,TRBV3-1/TRBV3-2,.
CSVDYGAEAFF,TGCAGCGTTGATTACGGGGCTGAAGCTTTCTTT,TRBJ1-1,.,TRBV29-1,.
CASSRGQGANTGELFF,TGTGCCAGCAGCCGGGGGCAGGGGGCGAACACCGGGGAGCTGTTTTTT,TRBJ2-2,.,TRBV7-6,.
CASSYHNRIGSYEQYF,TGTGCCAGCAGTTATCACAACAGGATAGGGTCCTACGAGCAGTACTTC,TRBJ2-7,.,TRBV6-9,.
CASTLSGGRIYNEQFF,TGTGCCAGCACCTTATCAGGGGGCCGAATTTACAATGAGCAGTTCTTC,TRBJ2-1,TRBD1,TRBV7-9,.
CAISEYGSTDTQYF,TGTGCCATCAGTGAGTATGGCAGCACAGATACGCAGTATTTT,TRBJ2-3,.,TRBV10-3,.
CAIRESPGSDTQYF,TGTGCCATCAGGGAATCCCCGGGGTCAGATACGCAGTATTTT,TRBJ2-3,.,TRBV10-3,.
CASSPQDTGEAFF,TGTGCCAGCAGCCCCCAGGACACAGGTGAAGCTTTCTTT,TRBJ1-1,.,TRBV11-3,.
CASSPLGMAGTGYSYNEQFF,TGTGCCAGCAGCCCTCTTGGTATGGCCGGGACAGGATACTCCTACAATGAGCAGTTCTTC,TRBJ2-1,TRBD1,TRBV5-5,.
CASSLGLGQGEYGYTF,TGTGCCAGCAGCCTAGGGTTGGGACAGGGGGAATATGGCTACACCTTC,TRBJ1-2,TRBD1,TRBV11-2,.
CASKKGGGSYEQYF,TGTGCCAGCAAGAAGGGAGGCGGCTCCTACGAGCAGTACTTC,TRBJ2-7,.,TRBV5-8,.
CASSTGTSGTTDTQYF,TGTGCCAGTAGTACCGGGACTAGCGGGACCACAGATACGCAGTATTTT,TRBJ2-3,TRBD2,TRBV19,.
CASSLVGEGGYGYTF,TGCGCCAGCAGCTTGGTAGGGGAGGGAGGCTATGGCTACACCTTC,TRBJ1-2,.,TRBV5-1,.
CASSLRGRNIQYF,TGTGCCAGCAGTTTGCGGGGCCGCAACATTCAGTACTTC,TRBJ2-4,.,TRBV12-3/TRBV12-4,few
CASSERTSGGLGDEQFF,TGTGCCAGCAGTGAAAGGACTAGCGGGGGGCTAGGGGATGAGCAGTTCTTC,TRBJ2-1,TRBD2,TRBV2,.
CATSRGRVNEQFF,TGTGCCACCAGCAGAGGACGGGTGAATGAGCAGTTCTTC,TRBJ2-1,.,TRBV15,.
CASSSRPGGYNEQFF,TGTGCCAGCAGCTCGAGACCGGGGGGTTACAATGAGCAGTTCTTC,TRBJ2-1,TRBD2,TRBV7-6,.
CASSLEGPFGVHGYTF,TGTGCCAGCAGTTTAGAAGGTCCCTTCGGGGTTCATGGCTACACCTTC,TRBJ1-2,.,TRBV27,.
CATRPGTGPYGYTF,TGCGCCACCCGCCCCGGGACAGGCCCTTATGGCTACACCTTC,TRBJ1-2,TRBD1,TRBV5-1,.
CASSQLGTGEGYTF,TGCGCCAGCAGCCAACTAGGGACAGGGGAGGGCTACACCTTC,TRBJ1-2,TRBD1,TRBV4-1,.
CASSPEGPAGGYTF,TGTGCCAGCTCACCAGAGGGGCCGGCGGGGGGCTACACCTTC,TRBJ1-2,.,TRBV18,.
CASSPGTAGNTIYF,TGTGCCAGCAGCCCCGGGACAGCCGGAAACACCATATATTTT,TRBJ1-3,TRBD1,TRBV5-5,.
CAWSVSGKGAPSYEQYF,TGTGCCTGGAGTGTCTCCGGGAAGGGAGCGCCCTCCTACGAGCAGTACTTC,TRBJ2-7,.,TRBV30,.
CASSGGGTANTGELFF,TGTGCCAGCAGTGGCGGCGGGACAGCGAACACCGGGGAGCTGTTTTTT,TRBJ2-2,.,TRBV7-9,.
CASSAQGGINNEQFF,TGTGCCAGCTCAGCGCAGGGGGGTATTAACAATGAGCAGTTCTTC,TRBJ2-1,.,TRBV18,.
CASSYASPGEDEQYF,TGTGCCAGCAGTTATGCCAGCCCCGGGGAGGACGAGCAGTACTTC,TRBJ2-7,.,TRBV6-5,.
CASGSRYMNTEAFF,TGTGCTAGTGGGTCCAGATACATGAACACTGAAGCTTTCTTT,TRBJ1-1,.,TRBV12-5,.
CATGQFTGELFF,TGTGCCACGGGACAGTTTACCGGGGAGCTGTTTTTT,TRBJ2-2,TRBD1,TRBV25-1,.
CASGTGSISSYNSPLHF,TGCGCCAGCGGGACAGGGTCTATTAGCTCCTATAATTCACCCCTCCACTTT,TRBJ1-6,TRBD1,TRBV5-1,.
CASSYSADFYGYTF,TGTGCCAGCAGTTACTCCGCAGACTTCTATGGCTACACCTTC,TRBJ1-2,.,TRBV6-5,once
CASSHRRSGGTQETQYF,TGTGCCAGCAGCCACCGGCGTAGCGGGGGGACCCAAGAGACCCAGTACTTC,TRBJ2-5,TRBD2,TRBV7-9,.
CAWSPLTGGGGYTF,TGTGCCTGGAGCCCGCTTACAGGGGGAGGTGGCTACACCTTC,TRBJ1-2,TRBD1,TRBV30,.
CAISDPGLATYGTDTQYF,TGTGCCATCAGTGACCCCGGACTAGCGACGTACGGCACAGATACGCAGTATTTT,TRBJ2-3,TRBD2,TRBV10-3,.
CASSLQAALAEAFF,TGTGCCAGCAGCTTACAGGCCGCCTTAGCTGAAGCTTTCTTT,TRBJ1-1,.,TRBV7-9,.
CASSLSPATGNTEAFF,TGCGCCAGCAGCTTATCTCCCGCGACGGGGAACACTGAAGCTTTCTTT,TRBJ1-1,.,TRBV5-1,.
CASSQGTVNTEAFF,TGTGCCAGCAGCCAGGGGACAGTGAACACTGAAGCTTTCTTT,TRBJ1-1,TRBD1,TRBV3-1/TRBV3-2,.
CASSLPDSGYYNEQFF,TGCGCCAGCAGCCTCCCAGATAGCGGCTACTACAATGAGCAGTTCTTC,TRBJ2-1,.,TRBV5-1,.
CASSLSPGGYTDTQYF,TGTGCCAGCAGCTTATCACCCGGAGGGTACACAGATACGCAGTATTTT,TRBJ2-3,.,TRBV7-3,.
CASSETSGGPYEQYF,TGTGCCAGCAGTGAAACTAGCGGGGGCCCCTACGAGCAGTACTTC,TRBJ2-7,TRBD2,TRBV6-1,.
CASSLWAGGPYEQYF,TGTGCCAGCAGTTTATGGGCGGGGGGGCCTTACGAGCAGTACTTC,TRBJ2-7,TRBD2,TRBV27,.
CASSEQGPTYNEQFF,TGTGCCAGCAGCGAGCAGGGGCCGACCTACAATGAGCAGTTCTTC,TRBJ2-1,.,TRBV7-9,.